The 7 T cell receptor beta chains below come from one sample, sequenced in a study of blood T cell repertoires in COVID-19. Assay used: immunoSEQ multiplex PCR; TCRdb lists only in-frame clones, some missing. The data contain around 56,000 clones, around 79% of them seen just once; the ten biggest clones take up about 15%. Source material: peripheral blood. The receptors come from a woman in her 70s with acute or convalescent COVID-19.

This chain connects TRBV7-6 to TRBJ1-1; no clear D gene. The CDR3 is 14 amino acids. Germline V gene sequence: CDR1 SGHVS, CDR2 FNYEAQ. The V end was cut by 3 bases, the J end by 1 base, with 9 bases between. The CDR3 reads CASSLGSSNTEAFF. CDR3 DNA: TGTGCCAGCAGCTTGGGCAGCTCGAACACTGAAGCTTTCTTT.

The chain combines TRBV29-1 with TRBJ2-1; 9 bases are a match to TRBD2. This CDR3 contains 12 residues. V trimming: 5 bases; J trimming: 8 bases; junction bases outside the gene matches: 4. Germline V gene data show CDR1 as SQVTM and CDR2 as ANQGSEA. In nucleotides, the CDR3 is TGCAGCGTTTTTAGCGGGGGACATGAGCAGTTCTTC. As protein: CSVFSGGHEQFF.

V usage is TRBV10-3 and J usage is TRBJ2-5, with D possibly TRBD1 on 5 matching bases. Germline CDR1 is ENHRY and CDR2 is SYGVKD. The ends were cut back, 6 bases at V and 1 base at J, with 6 bases in the middle. This CDR3 has 12 residues. CDR3 coding DNA: TGTGCCATCAGAAGGGGCCAAGAGACCCAGTACTTC. This gives the protein CAIRRGQETQYF.

This clone has just one count. The V gene is TRBV29-1, the J gene TRBJ1-3; 9 positions agree with TRBD1. Germline-derived CDR1 and CDR2 are SQVTM and ANQGSEA. This CDR3 contains 13 residues. Trimming took 6 bases from V and 4 from J; bases not matched to a gene: 4. The DNA of the CDR3 is TGCAGCGTGGGACAGGGAGGCGGAAACACCATATATTTT. It is translated as CSVGQGGGNTIYF.

The rearrangement uses TRBV18 and TRBJ1-5, with a possible D match to TRBD1 (5 bases). This CDR3 is 15 amino acids long. Germline CDR1 and CDR2: KGHSH and LQKENI. Trimming stripped 3 bases from V and 6 bases from J, with 15 bases between. The CDR3 region is CASSPRPRRGQPQHF. CDR3 nucleotide sequence: TGTGCCAGCTCACCCCGGCCCCGAAGGGGTCAGCCCCAGCATTTT.

V and J are TRBV4-1 and TRBJ1-2; D might be TRBD1 (5 bases). This CDR3 region has 16 residues. V was clipped by 4 bases and J by 7 bases, with 22 bases between them. The germline V gene has CDR1 MGHRA and CDR2 YSYEKL. CDR3 nucleotide sequence: TGCGCCAGCAGCCTGGCCACGGGGGATTTGGCTTCTGGCTACACCTTC. Its protein product is CASSLATGDLASGYTF.

The CDR3 here is CASSFGQDEQYF. The CDR3 DNA is TGTGCCAGCAGCTTTGGACAGGACGAGCAGTACTTC. The chain links TRBV7-9 to TRBJ2-7, with TRBD1 matching 7 bases. V lost 3 bases to trimming and J lost 5 bases; unmatched junction nucleotides: 1. Germline V lookup: CDR1 SEHNR, CDR2 FQNEAQ (reference sequence). This CDR3 spans 12 amino acids.